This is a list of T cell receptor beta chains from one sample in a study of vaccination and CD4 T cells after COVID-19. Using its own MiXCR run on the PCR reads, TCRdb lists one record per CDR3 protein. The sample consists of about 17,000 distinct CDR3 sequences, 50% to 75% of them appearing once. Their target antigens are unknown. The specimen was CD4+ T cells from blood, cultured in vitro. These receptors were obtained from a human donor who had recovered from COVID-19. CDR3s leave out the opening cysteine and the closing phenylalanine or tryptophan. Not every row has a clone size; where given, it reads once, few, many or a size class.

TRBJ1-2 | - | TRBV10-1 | ASRDQLDRDYGYT
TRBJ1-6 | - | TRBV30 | AWSARQISYNSPLH
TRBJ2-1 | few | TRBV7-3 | ASSPIQGYNEQF
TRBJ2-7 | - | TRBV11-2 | ASSLPYAKRGYEQY
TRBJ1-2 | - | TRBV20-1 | SAPSGEIYGYT
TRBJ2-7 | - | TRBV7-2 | ASSSATGTGISYEQY
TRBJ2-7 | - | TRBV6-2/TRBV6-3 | ASSHRVDEQY
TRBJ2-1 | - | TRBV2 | ASTRDRAANEQF
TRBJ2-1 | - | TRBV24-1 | ATSDSYNEQF
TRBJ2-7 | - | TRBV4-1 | ASSPYPPGLAGGSYEQY
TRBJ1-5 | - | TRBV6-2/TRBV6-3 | ASSLLFGANQPQH
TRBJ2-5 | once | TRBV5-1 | ASRLGGQTYETQY
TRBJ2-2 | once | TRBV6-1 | ASNGNWVGELF
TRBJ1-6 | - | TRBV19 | ASRGTAYNSPLH
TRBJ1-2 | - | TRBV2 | ASRDRGPYGYT
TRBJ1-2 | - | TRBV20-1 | SALPGTGDGYT
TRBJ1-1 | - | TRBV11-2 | ASSLDWVGSNTEAF
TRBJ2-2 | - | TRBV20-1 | SARSGRVAGELF
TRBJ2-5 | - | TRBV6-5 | ASSFTGTGVRETQY
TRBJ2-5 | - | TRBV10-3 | AISDGRGGRETQY
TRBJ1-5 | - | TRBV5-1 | ASSLSEGRNQPQH
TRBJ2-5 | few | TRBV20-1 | SAEDSWGETQY
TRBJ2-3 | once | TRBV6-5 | ASSYRGLAGATDTQY
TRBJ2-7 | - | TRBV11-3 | ASSADRGQEQY
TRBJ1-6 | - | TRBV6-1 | ASRGLQNSPLH
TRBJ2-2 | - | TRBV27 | ASSLSRWERGGENTGELF
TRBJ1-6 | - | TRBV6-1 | ASSQMTGGARSPLH
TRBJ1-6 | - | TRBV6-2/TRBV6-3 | ASRGIRGVDSPLH
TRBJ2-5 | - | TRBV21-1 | ASSKKIAVQETQY
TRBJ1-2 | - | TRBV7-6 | ASSLGGQGYYGYT
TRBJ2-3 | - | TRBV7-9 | ASSKQGWTDTQY
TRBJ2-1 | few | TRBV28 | AQNRQYSGLNEQF
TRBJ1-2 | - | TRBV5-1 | ASSPGNGAYGYT
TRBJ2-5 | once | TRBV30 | AWSLGGLETQY
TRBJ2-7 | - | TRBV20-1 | SARETPTIGLEQY
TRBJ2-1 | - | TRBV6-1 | ASNPDWTGGNEQF
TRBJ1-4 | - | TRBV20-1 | SAGTGVGEKLF
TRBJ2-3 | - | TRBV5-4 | ASSPRQGNTDTQY
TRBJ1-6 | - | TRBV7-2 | ASSARQGMYNSPLH
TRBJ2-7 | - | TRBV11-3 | ASSQTGASYEQY
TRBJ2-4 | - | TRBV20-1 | SAQGMNIQY
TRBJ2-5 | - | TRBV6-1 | ASSHDPYGETQY
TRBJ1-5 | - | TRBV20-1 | SAARQGYSNQPQH
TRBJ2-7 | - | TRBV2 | ASSSPPVYEQY
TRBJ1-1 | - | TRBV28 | ASSSPGEWNTEAF
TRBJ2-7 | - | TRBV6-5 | ASSYFNGQLYEQY
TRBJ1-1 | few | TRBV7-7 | ASSESVNTEAF
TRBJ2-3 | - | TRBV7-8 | ASSTKRELGTQY